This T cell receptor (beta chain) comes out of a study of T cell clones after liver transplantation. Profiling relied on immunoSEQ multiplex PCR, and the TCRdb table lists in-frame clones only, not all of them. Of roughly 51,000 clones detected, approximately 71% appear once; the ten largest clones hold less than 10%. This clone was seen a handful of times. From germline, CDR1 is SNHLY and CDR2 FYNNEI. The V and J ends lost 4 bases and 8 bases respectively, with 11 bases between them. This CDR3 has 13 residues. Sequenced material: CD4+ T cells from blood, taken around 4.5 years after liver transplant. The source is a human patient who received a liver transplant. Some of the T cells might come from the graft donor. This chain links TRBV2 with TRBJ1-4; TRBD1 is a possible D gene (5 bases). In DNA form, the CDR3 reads TGTGCCAGCAGTGCCAGGGATGCCGAAAAACTGTTTTTT. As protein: CASSARDAEKLFF. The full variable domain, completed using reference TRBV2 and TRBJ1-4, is EPEVTQTPSHQVTQMGQEVILRCVPISNHLYFYWYRQILGQKVEFLVSFYNNEISEKSEIFDDQFSVERPDGSNFTLKIRSTKLEDSAMYFCASSARDAEKLFFGSGTQLSVL.